This record covers a single T cell receptor (beta chain). What it binds is not known. Authors of the study amplified TCR beta CDR3 regions from RNA transcripts. The TCR CDR3 was amplified in a first-round RT-PCR using the HTBI primer set. TCRdb itself ran the multiplex PCR reads through MiXCR, one entry per CDR3 protein. The repertoire holds about 640,000 distinct CDR3 sequences, with under 25% as singletons. This sample is drawn from a study of T cells in Graves' hyperthyroidism and ophthalmopathy. Study-level results: Before onset, ophthalmopathy was predicted by the model a median roughly six months earlier. The blood repertoire included most of the expanded thyroid clonotypes above 0.001.

Exclusion criteria comprised uncontrolled infection, other autoimmune disease, pregnancy or lactation. The J segment lost 3 bases and the V segment lost 5 bases, leaving 8 bases of the junction unmatched. CDR1 is SEHNR and CDR2 is FQNEAQ in the germline V gene (reference sequence). The CDR3 covers 16 residues. The V and J genes are TRBV7-9 and TRBJ2-2; 8 bases match TRBD1. Sequencing input: blood. This TCR was sampled from a young man with Graves' ophthalmopathy. CDR3 sequence reads: CASSPRQGQYTGELFF. The CDR3, as DNA: TGTGCCAGCAGCCCCCGACAGGGGCAATACACCGGGGAGCTGTTTTTT.